This T cell receptor beta chain comes out of a study of blood T cell repertoires in COVID-19. Study at large: Acute and convalescent COVID-19 specimens originated in the United States, Italy and Spain. Sources were T cells, B-cell-depleted T cells, or PBMCs; the material itself was cDNA or gDNA.

Original analysis: It was from reference gene primer amplification that nucleated cell counts were estimated. Sequenced by immunoSEQ multiplex PCR; TCRdb stores in-frame clones only, minus some. V, J and clone size were drawn from that table, and D and trimming were deduced from the DNA. Here the sample spans 100,000 to 130,000 clones, less than 85% being singletons. This receptor was taken from a woman aged 35 to 49 with acute or convalescent COVID-19. The sample taken for sequencing was peripheral blood.

The CDR3 sequence: CASSLGQGQVGDNGYTF. The CDR3 region has the DNA TGTGCCAGCAGTCTGGGACAGGGCCAGGTGGGGGACAATGGCTACACCTTC. The chain couples TRBV28 to TRBJ1-2, with 9 bases lining up with TRBD1. This CDR3 contains 17 residues. The ends lost 5 bases at V and 6 bases at J; junction bases unmatched: 16. Germline loops: CDR1 MDHEN, CDR2 SYDVKM.